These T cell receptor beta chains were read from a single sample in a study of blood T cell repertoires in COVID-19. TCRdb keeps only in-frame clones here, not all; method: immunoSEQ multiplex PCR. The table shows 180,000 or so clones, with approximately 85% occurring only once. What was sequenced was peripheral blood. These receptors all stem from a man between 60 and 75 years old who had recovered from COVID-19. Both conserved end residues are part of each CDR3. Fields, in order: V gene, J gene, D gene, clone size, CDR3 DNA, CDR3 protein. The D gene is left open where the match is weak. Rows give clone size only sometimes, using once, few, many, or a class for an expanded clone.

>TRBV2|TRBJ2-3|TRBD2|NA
TGTGCCACCGAAGGGACTAACACAGATACGCAGTATTTT
CATEGTNTDTQYF
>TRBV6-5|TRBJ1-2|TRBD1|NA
TGTGCCAGCAGACCTGGACAGGTGAAGAATGGCTACACCTTC
CASRPGQVKNGYTF
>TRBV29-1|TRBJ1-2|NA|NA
TGCAGCGTTGAAGTCGATGAGGGCTATGGCTACACCTTC
CSVEVDEGYGYTF
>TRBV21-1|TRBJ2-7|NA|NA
TGTGCCAGCACGATGGACAGACCCTACGAGCAGTACTTC
CASTMDRPYEQYF
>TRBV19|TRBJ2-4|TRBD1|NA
TGTGCCAGTAGTATAAAAAACAGGGGAGACATTCAGTACTTC
CASSIKNRGDIQYF
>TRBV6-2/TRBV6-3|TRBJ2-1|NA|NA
TGTGCCAGCAGTGCGTCGGGGGAAGCCTACAATGAGCAGTTCTTC
CASSASGEAYNEQFF
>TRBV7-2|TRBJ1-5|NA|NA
TGTGCCAGCAGCTTAAATGGCCCAGGGCAGCCCCAGCATTTT
CASSLNGPGQPQHF
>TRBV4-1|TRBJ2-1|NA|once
TGCGCCAGCAGCCAAGAAGGAGGCAGGGGAAATGAGCAGTTCTTC
CASSQEGGRGNEQFF
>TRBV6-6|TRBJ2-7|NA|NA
TGTGCCAGCAGTGTGACAGGATCCCCCTACGAGCAGTACTTC
CASSVTGSPYEQYF
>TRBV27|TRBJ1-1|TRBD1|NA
TGTGCCACTATTCGGACAGGGGCGAACACTGAAGCTTTCTTT
CATIRTGANTEAFF
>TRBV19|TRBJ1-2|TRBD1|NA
TGTGCCAGTAGTACGGGACAGGGAAGGTATGGCTACACCTTC
CASSTGQGRYGYTF
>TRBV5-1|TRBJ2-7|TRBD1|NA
TGCGCCAGCAGCTCCGGGACAGGGGACTACGAGCAGTACTTC
CASSSGTGDYEQYF
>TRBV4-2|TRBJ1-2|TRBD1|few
TGTGCCAGCAGCCAAGAAGGGACAGGGGCCCCCTGGGCTGGCTACACCTTC
CASSQEGTGAPWAGYTF
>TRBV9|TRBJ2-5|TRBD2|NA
TGTGCCAGCAGCGTAGGGCTAGCGGGGTTGGAGACCCAGTACTTC
CASSVGLAGLETQYF
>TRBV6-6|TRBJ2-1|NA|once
TGTGCCAGCAGTTACTCGATAGCAGACAATGAGCAGTTCTTC
CASSYSIADNEQFF
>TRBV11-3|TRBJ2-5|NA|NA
TGTGCCAGCAGCCCCACTAGGTCCCAAGAGACCCAGTACTTC
CASSPTRSQETQYF
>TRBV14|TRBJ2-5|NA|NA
TGTGCCAGCAGCCAAGCAGGACAGCTTCAACAAGAGACCCAGTACTTC
CASSQAGQLQQETQYF
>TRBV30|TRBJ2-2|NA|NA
TGTGCCTGGGGCCTCGGGGTCACCGGGGAGCTGTTTTTT
CAWGLGVTGELFF
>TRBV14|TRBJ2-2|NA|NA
TGTGCCAGCAGCCAAGTATTGGCAGGGTCCGGGGAGCTGTTTTTT
CASSQVLAGSGELFF
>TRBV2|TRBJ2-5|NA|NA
TGTGCCACCACAAGCGGCAATCAAGAGACCCAGTACTTC
CATTSGNQETQYF
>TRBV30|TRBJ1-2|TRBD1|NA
TGTGCCTGGAGTCCCAGGACAGGGTTCTATGGCTACACCTTC
CAWSPRTGFYGYTF
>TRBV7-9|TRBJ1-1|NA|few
TGTGCCAGCAGCTTAACGGGGGAGAACACTGAAGCTTTCTTT
CASSLTGENTEAFF
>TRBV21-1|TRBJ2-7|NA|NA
TGTGCCAGCAGCAGTCCGGGACATTCCTCCTACGAGCAGTACTTC
CASSSPGHSSYEQYF
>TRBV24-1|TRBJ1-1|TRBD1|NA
TGTGCCACCAGTGATTCCCAGGGGGCGAACACTGAAGCTTTCTTT
CATSDSQGANTEAFF
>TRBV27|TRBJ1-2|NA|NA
TGTGCCAGCAGTCCAGTCGGGAGCCACTACTATGGCTACACCTTC
CASSPVGSHYYGYTF
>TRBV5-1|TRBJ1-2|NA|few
TGCGCCAGCAGCTTGTCGGGTATCGGGGTAGGCTACACCTTC
CASSLSGIGVGYTF